This T cell receptor (beta chain) was captured by sequencing in a study of tumor-infiltrating lymphocytes in primary liver carcinoma. Background on the study: Sample yields, roughly 3.65 to 8 million productive TCRbeta reads, were similar across the tissue types.

Trimming removed 9 bases from V and 4 bases from J, with 19 bases in between. This CDR3 has 14 amino acids. Germline V gene data show CDR1 as SEHNR and CDR2 as FQNEAQ (reference sequence). The researchers produced TCR beta cDNA from 400 to 650 ng total RNA with a constant-region primer. Three nested multiplex PCR rounds, a slightly modified ARM-PCR method, built the TCR beta libraries. TRBV1-TRBV30 forward primers paired with a C-beta reverse primer drove the first two PCR rounds, 10 cycles each. TCRdb redid the calling of the multiplex PCR reads with MiXCR, one entry per CDR3 protein. The sample carries tens of thousands of distinct CDR3 sequences, roughly 70% recorded once. In this sample, this clonotype turned up a few times. The source material, about 18-31 mg of unsorted bulk tissue, was used to co-extract RNA and DNA.

The sequenced sample consisted of liver tumor tissue from sampling region 4. The subset here: tumor region T4, right-lateral pole. The chain has TRBV7-9 and TRBJ2-7, with D unclear. The receptor comes from a man between 40 and 49 years old with primary liver carcinoma and hepatitis B virus infection. The CDR3 DNA follows: TGTGCCAGTAACACTACGGGCCCCCCATACGAGCAGTACTTC. This encodes CASNTTGPPYEQYF.